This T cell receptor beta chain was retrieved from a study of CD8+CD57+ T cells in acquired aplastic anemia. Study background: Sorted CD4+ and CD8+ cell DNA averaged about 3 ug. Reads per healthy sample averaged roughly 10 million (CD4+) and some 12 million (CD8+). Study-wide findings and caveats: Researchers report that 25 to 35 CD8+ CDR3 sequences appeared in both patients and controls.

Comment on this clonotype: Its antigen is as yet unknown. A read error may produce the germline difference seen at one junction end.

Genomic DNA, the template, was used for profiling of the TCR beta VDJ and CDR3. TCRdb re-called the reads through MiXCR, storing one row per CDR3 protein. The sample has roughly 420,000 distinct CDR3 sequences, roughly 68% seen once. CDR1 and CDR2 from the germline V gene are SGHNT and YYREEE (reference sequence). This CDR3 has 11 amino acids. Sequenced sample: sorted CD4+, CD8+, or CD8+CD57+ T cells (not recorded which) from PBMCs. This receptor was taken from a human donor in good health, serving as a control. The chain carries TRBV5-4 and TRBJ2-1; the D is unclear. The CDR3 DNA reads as TGTGCCAGCAGCATACACAATACGCAGTCCTTC. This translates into CASSIHNTQSF.